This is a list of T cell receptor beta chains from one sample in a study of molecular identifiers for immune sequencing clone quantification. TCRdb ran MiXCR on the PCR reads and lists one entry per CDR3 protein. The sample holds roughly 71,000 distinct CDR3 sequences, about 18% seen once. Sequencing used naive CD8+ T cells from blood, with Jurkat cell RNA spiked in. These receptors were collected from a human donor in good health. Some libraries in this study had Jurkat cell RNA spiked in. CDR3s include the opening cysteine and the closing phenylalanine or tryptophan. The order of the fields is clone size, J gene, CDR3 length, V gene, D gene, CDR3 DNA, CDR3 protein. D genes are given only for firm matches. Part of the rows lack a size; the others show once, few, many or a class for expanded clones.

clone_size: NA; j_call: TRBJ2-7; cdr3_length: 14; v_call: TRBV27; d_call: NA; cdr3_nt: TGTGCCAGCAGACCCCTAGGGCAGAACTACGAGCAGTACTTC; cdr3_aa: CASRPLGQNYEQYF
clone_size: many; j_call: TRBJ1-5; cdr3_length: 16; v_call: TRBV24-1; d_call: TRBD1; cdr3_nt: TGTGCCACCAGTGACACCGGACAGGGGAGGTTGCAGCCCCAGCATTTT; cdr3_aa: CATSDTGQGRLQPQHF
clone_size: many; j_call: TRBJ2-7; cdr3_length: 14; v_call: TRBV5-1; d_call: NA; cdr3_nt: TGCGCCAGCAGCCCACGGGGCAGCTCCTACGAGCAGTACTTC; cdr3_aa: CASSPRGSSYEQYF
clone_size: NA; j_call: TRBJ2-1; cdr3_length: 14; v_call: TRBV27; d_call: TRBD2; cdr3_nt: TGTGCCAGCAGTTTTAGTCTAGCGGGAGTTGAGCAGTTCTTC; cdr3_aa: CASSFSLAGVEQFF
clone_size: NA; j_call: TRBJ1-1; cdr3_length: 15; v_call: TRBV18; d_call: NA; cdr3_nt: TGTGCCAGCTCACCCGGACCAGGTCTGAACACTGAAGCTTTCTTT; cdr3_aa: CASSPGPGLNTEAFF
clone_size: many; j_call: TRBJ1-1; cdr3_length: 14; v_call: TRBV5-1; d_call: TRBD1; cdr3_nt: TGCGCCAGCAGCTGGGGGACAGCGAACACTGAAGCTTTCTTT; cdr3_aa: CASSWGTANTEAFF
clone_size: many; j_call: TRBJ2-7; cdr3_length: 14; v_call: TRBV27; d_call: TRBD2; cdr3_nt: TGTGCCAGCAGACTAGCGGGAGGGACCTACGAGCAGTACTTC; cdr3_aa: CASRLAGGTYEQYF
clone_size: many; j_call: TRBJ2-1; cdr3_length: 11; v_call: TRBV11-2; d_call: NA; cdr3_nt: TGTGCCAGCAGATCGAACAATGAGCAGTTCTTC; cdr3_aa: CASRSNNEQFF
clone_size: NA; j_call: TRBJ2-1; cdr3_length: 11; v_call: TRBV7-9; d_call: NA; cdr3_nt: TGTGCCACCGACGGCCGCGGCGAGCAGTTCTTC; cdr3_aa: CATDGRGEQFF
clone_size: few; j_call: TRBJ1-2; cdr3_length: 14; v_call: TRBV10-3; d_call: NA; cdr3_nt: TGTGCCATCAGTGAGGGCGGCGGCAACTATGGCTACACCTTC; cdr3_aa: CAISEGGGNYGYTF
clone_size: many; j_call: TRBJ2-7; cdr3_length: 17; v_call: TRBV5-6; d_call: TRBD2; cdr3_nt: TGTGCCAGCAGCACCGCCTTCGCGGGAGGCTACTCCTACGAGCAGTACTTC; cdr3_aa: CASSTAFAGGYSYEQYF
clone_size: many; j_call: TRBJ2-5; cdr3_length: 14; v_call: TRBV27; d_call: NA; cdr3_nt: TGTGCCAGCAGTTTTGGGACGGGACAAGAGACCCAGTACTTC; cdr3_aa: CASSFGTGQETQYF
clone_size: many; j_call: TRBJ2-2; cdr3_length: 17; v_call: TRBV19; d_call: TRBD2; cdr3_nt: TGTGCCAGTAGTAAATTAGCGGGAGGTAGAGGGACCGGGGAGCTGTTTTTT; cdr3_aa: CASSKLAGGRGTGELFF
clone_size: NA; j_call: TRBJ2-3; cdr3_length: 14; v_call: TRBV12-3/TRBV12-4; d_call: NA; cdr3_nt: TGTGCCAGCATCTTAAGGGGGAGCACAGATACGCAGTATTTT; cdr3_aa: CASILRGSTDTQYF
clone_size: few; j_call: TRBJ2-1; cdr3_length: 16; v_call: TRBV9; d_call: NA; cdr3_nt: TGTGCCAGCAGCGTAGCGGGGCTAGCTCTTGGCAATGAGCAGTTCTTC; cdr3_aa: CASSVAGLALGNEQFF
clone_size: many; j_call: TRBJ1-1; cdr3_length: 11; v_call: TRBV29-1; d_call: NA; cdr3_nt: TGCAGCGTTGACCAGAACACTGAAGCTTTCTTT; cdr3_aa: CSVDQNTEAFF
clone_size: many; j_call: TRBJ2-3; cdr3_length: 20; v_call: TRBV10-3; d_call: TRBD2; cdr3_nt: TGTGCCATCAGTGCTCCTATAGCGGGAGAGGTGGATCCTAGCACAGATACGCAGTATTTT; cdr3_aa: CAISAPIAGEVDPSTDTQYF
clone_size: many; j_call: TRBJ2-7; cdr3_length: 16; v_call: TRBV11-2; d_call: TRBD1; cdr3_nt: TGTGCCAGCAGCCCCGTACCAGGGGACAGGGGTTACGAGCAGTACTTC; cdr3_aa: CASSPVPGDRGYEQYF
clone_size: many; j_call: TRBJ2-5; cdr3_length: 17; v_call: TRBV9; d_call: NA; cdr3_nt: TGTGCCAGCAGCCCCGAGCCAGTCCTGGCCTTCCAAGAGACCCAGTACTTC; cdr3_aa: CASSPEPVLAFQETQYF
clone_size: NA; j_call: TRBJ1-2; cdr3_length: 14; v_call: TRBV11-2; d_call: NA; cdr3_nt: TGTGCCAGCAGCTTAGTTGCGGGAACCTATGGCTACACCTTC; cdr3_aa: CASSLVAGTYGYTF
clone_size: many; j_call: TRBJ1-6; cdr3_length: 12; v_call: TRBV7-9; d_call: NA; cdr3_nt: TGTGCCAGCAGCTTAGGGAATTCACCCCTCCACTTT; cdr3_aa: CASSLGNSPLHF
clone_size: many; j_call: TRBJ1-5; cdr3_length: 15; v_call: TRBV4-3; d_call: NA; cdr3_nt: TGCGCCAGCAGCCAAGATTGGGGGCCTTATCAGCCCCAGCATTTT; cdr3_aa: CASSQDWGPYQPQHF
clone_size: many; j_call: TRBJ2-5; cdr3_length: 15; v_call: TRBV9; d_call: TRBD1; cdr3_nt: TGTGCCAGCAGCGTAGATGGGACAGATCAAGAGACCCAGTACTTC; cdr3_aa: CASSVDGTDQETQYF
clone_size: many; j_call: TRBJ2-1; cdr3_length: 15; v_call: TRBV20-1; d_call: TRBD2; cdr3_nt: TGCAGTGCTGCGGGCCCTTGGGGGGGTGTTAATGAGCAGTTCTTC; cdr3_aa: CSAAGPWGGVNEQFF
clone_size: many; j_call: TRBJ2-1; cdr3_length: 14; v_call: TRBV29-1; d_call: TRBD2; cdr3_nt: TGCAGCGTTAGTTCAAGCGGGATTGACAATGAGCAGTTCTTC; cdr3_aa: CSVSSSGIDNEQFF
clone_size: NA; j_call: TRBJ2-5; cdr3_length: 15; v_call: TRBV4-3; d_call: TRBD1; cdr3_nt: TGCGCCAGCAGCCCCGGGACAGGGATCACAGAGACCCAGTACTTC; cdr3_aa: CASSPGTGITETQYF
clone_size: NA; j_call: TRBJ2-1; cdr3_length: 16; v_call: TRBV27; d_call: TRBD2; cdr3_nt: TGTGCCAGCAGTCTTAGCGGGACCAGCTCCTACAATGAGCAGTTCTTC; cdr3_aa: CASSLSGTSSYNEQFF
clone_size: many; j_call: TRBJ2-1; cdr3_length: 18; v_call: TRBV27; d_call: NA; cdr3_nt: TGTGCCAGCAGCCCCCGGGTCCTAAGTTCGGGGTCCTACAATGAGCAGTTCTTC; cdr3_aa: CASSPRVLSSGSYNEQFF